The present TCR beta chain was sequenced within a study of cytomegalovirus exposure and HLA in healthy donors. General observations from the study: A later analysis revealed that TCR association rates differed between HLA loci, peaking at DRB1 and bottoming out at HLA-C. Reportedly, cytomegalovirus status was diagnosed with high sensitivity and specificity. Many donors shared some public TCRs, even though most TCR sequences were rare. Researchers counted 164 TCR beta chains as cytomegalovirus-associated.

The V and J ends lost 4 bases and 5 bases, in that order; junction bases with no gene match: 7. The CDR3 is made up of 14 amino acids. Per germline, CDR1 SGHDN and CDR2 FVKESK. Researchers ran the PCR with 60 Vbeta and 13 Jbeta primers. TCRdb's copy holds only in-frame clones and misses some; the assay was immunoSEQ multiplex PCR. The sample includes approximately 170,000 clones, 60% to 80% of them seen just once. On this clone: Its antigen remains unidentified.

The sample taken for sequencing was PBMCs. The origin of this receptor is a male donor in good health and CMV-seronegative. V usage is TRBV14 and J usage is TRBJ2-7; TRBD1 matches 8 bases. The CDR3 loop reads CASSRLQGVHEQYF. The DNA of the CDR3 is TGTGCCAGCAGCCGATTACAGGGGGTCCACGAGCAGTACTTC.